This note documents a single T cell receptor (beta chain) sequence. Its antigen remains unidentified. This entry is derived from a study of somatic mutations in cytotoxic T cells in rheumatoid arthritis. Findings and limits, study-wide: With roughly 65 patients examined, several had a largest CD8+ clone exceeding 20% of CD8+ cells.

Germline values: CDR1 SEHNR, CDR2 FQNEAQ (reference sequence). The CDR3 is 14 residues long. Trimming took 5 bases from V and 7 from J, leaving 18 bases between them. Libraries were prepared by immunoSEQ multiplex PCR; TCRdb keeps only in-frame clonotypes and omits some of them. The sample includes thousands of clones, 70% of them seen just once. This chain joins TRBV7-9 and TRBJ2-7; D is perhaps TRBD2 (6 bases). Sequenced material: CD8+ T cells sorted from blood. The source of this sequence is a man between 35 and 55 years old in good health. DNA of the CDR3: TGTGCCAGCAGCCACCCGACCGGTGCGGGGGAGCAGTACTTC. Translated, it gives CASSHPTGAGEQYF.